This T cell receptor beta chain was recorded in a study of T-cell memory formation after mild COVID-19. Germline V CDR1 and CDR2: SGHTA, FQGNSA. This CDR3 contains 15 residues. V lost 1 base to trimming and J lost 1 base, with 10 bases between them. TCRdb reanalysed the 5' RACE reads using MiXCR and keeps one entry per CDR3 protein. Of about 560,000 distinct CDR3 sequences listed, about 18% are singletons. This clonotype showed up just a few times. The antigen is not known. Study results and limitations: Clones shrinking between day 15 and 85 showed a balanced CD4/CD8 split, and those that grew later tilted toward CD4+. Clones that contracted clustered mainly in CM and EM if CD4+ and in EMRA if CD8+.

V is TRBV7-2 and J is TRBJ1-1; a possible D gene is TRBD1 (6 bases). Sequenced sample: PBMCs or a T cell subset sorted from them (not recorded which). The origin of this receptor is an adult woman who had mild COVID-19 (a few samples of this study predate the infection). Cell type and time point are not known. The CDR3 DNA reads TGTGCCAGCAGCTTAGATGGAGGGGGGAACACTGAAGCTTTCTTT. Its protein is CASSLDGGGNTEAFF.